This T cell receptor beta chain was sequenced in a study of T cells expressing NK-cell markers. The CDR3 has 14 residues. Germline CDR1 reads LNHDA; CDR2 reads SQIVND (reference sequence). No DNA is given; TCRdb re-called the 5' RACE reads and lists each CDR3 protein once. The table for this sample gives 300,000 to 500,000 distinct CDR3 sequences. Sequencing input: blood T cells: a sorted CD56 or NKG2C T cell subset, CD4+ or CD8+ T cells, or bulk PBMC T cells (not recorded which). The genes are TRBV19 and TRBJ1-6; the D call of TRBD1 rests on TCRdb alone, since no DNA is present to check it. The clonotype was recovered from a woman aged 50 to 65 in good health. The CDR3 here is CASNPGPAQGPLHF.